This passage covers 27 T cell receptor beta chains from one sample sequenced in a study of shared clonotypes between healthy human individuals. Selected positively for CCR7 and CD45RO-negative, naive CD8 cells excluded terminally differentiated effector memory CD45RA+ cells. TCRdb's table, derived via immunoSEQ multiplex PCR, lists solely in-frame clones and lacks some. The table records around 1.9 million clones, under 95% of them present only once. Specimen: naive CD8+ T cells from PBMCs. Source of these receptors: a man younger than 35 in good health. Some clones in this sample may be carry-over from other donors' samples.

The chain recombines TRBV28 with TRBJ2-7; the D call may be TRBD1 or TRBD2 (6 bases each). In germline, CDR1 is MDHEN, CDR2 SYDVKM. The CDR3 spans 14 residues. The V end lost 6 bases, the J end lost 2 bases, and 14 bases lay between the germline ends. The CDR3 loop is CASSEEGGPYEQYF. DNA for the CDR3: TGTGCCAGCAGCGAAGAGGGGGGACCCTACGAGCAGTACTTC. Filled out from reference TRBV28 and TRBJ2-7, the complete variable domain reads DVKVTQSSRYLVKRTGEKVFLECVQDMDHENMFWYRQDPGLGLRLIYFSYDVKMKEKGDIPEGYSVSREKKERFSLILESASTNQTSMYLCASSEEGGPYEQYFGPGTRLTVT.

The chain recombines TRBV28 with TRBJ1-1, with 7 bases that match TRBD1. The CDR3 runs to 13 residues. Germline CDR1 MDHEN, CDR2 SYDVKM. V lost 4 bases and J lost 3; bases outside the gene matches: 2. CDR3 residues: CASSSGGYTEAFF. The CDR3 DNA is TGTGCCAGCAGTTCAGGGGGGTACACTGAAGCTTTCTTT.

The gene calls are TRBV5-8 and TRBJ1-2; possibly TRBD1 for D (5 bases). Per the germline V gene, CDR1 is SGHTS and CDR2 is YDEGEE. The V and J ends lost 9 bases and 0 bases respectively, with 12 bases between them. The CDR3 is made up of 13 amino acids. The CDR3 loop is CAINMGPNYGYTF. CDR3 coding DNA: TGTGCCATCAACATGGGACCTAACTATGGCTACACCTTC. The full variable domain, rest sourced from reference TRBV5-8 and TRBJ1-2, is EAGVTQSPTHLIKTRGQQATLRCSPISGHTSVYWYQQALGLGLQFLLWYDEGEERNRGNFPPRFSGRQFPNYSSELNVNALELEDSALYLCAINMGPNYGYTFGSGTRLTVV.

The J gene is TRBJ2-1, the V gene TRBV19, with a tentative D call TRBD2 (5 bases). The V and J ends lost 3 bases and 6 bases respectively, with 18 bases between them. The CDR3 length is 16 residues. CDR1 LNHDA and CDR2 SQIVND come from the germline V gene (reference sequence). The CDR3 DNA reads TGTGCCAGTAGTATTCTCCCGCCCCCGGGGTTCAATGAGCAGTTCTTC. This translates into CASSILPPPGFNEQFF.

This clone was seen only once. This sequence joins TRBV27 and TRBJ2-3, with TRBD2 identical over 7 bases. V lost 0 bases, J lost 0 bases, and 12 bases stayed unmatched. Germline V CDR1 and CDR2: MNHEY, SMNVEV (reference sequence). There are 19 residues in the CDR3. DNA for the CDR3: TGTGCCAGCAGTTTATCAGGCCCTCTAGCGGAGATAAGCACAGATACGCAGTATTTT. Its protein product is CASSLSGPLAEISTDTQYF.

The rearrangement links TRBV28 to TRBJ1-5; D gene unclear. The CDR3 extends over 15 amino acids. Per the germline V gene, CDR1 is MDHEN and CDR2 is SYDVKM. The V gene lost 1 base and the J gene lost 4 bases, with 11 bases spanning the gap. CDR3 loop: CASSLYTDSNQPQHF. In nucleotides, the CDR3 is TGTGCCAGCAGTTTATACACCGACTCGAATCAGCCCCAGCATTTT.

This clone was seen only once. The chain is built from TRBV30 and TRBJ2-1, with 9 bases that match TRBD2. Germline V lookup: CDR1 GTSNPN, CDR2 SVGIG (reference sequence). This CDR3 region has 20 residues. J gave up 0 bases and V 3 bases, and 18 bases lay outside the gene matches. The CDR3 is CAWREWLAGPKAHSYNEQFF. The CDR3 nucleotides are TGTGCCTGGAGGGAGTGGCTAGCGGGGCCTAAGGCGCACTCCTACAATGAGCAGTTCTTC. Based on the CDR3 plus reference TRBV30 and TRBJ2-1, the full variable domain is SQTIHQWPATLVQPVGSPLSLECTVEGTSNPNLYWYRQAAGRGLQLLFYSVGIGQISSEVPQNLSASRPQDRQFILSSKKLLLSDSGFYLCAWREWLAGPKAHSYNEQFFGPGTRLTVL.

The CDR3 DNA sequence: TGTGCCAGCAGTCGCCCGACAGGAGTTTTGAACACTGAAGCTTTCTTT. It codes for CASSRPTGVLNTEAFF. The rearrangement joins TRBV28 to TRBJ1-1, with D possibly TRBD1 on 6 matching bases. Germline lookup yields CDR1 MDHEN and CDR2 SYDVKM. CDR3 length: 16 residues. V lost 5 bases and J lost 0, with 16 bases in between. The full variable domain, in which reference TRBV28 and TRBJ1-1 provide the parts outside the CDR3, is DVKVTQSSRYLVKRTGEKVFLECVQDMDHENMFWYRQDPGLGLRLIYFSYDVKMKEKGDIPEGYSVSREKKERFSLILESASTNQTSMYLCASSRPTGVLNTEAFFGQGTRLTVV.

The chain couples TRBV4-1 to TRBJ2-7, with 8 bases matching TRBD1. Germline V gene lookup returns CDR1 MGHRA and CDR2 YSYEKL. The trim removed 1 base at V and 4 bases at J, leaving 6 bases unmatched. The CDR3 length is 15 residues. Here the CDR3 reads CASSQVAQGAYEQYF. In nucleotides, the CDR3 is TGCGCCAGCAGCCAAGTTGCCCAGGGGGCATACGAGCAGTACTTC.

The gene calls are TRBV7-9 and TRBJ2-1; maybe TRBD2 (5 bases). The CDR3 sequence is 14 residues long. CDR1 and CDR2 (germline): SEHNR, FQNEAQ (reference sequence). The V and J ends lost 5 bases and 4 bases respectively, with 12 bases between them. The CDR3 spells CASSNPTGYNEQFF. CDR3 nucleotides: TGTGCCAGCAGCAATCCGACGGGATACAATGAGCAGTTCTTC.

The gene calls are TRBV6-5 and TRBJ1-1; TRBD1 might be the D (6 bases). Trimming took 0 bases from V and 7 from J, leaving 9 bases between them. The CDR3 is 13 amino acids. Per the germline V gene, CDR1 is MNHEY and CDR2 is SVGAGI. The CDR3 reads CASSYSEGVEAFF. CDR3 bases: TGTGCCAGCAGTTACTCCGAGGGGGTTGAAGCTTTCTTT.

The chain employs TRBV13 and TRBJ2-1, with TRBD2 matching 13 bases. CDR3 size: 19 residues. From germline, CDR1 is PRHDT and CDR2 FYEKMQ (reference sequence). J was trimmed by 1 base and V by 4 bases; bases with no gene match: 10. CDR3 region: CASSSWTSGSIESYNEQFF. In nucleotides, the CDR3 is TGTGCCAGCAGCTCCTGGACTAGCGGGAGTATCGAATCCTACAATGAGCAGTTCTTC.

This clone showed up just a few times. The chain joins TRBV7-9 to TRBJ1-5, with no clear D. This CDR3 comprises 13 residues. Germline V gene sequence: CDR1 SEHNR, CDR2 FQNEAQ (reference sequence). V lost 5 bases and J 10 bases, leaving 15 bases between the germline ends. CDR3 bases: TGTGCCAGCAGCCCGGCGGGAGGTGCTCCCCAGCATTTT. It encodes CASSPAGGAPQHF.

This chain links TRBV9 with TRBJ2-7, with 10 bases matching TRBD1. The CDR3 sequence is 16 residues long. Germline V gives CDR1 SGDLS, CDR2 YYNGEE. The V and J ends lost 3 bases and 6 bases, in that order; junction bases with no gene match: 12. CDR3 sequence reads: CASSAFQGTGAGEQYF. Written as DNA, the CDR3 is TGTGCCAGCAGCGCATTCCAGGGGACAGGGGCGGGCGAGCAGTACTTC.

The CDR3 DNA reads TGTGCCAGCAGCCCCCTCGGGGTGGGCTCCAGGGCTGAGCAGTTCTTC. Residues: CASSPLGVGSRAEQFF. V gene TRBV13 combines with J gene TRBJ2-1; D possibly uses TRBD1 or TRBD2 (5 bases each). Trimming stripped 5 bases from V and 9 bases from J, with 23 bases between. Germline V gives CDR1 PRHDT, CDR2 FYEKMQ (reference sequence). CDR3 length: 16 residues. Full variable domain (remainder filled in from reference TRBV13 and TRBJ2-1): AAGVIQSPRHLIKEKRETATLKCYPIPRHDTVYWYQQGPGQDPQFLISFYEKMQSDKGSIPDRFSAQQFSDYHSELNMSSLELGDSALYFCASSPLGVGSRAEQFFGPGTRLTVL.

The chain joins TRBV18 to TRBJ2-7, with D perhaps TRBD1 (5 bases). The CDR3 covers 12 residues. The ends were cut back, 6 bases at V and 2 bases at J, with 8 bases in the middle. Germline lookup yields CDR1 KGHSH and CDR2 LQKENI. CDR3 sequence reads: CASSMDTYEQYF. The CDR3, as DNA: TGTGCCAGCTCCATGGACACCTACGAGCAGTACTTC.

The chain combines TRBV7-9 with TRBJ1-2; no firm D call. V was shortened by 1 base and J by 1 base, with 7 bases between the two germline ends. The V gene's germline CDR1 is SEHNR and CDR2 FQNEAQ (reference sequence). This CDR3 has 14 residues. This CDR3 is CASSLVALNYGYTF. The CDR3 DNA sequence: TGTGCCAGCAGCTTAGTGGCACTTAACTATGGCTACACCTTC. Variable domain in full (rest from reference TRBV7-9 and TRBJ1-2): DTGVSQNPRHKITKRGQNVTFRCDPISEHNRLYWYRQTLGQGPEFLTYFQNEAQLEKSRLLSDRFSAERPKGSFSTLEIQRTEQGDSAMYLCASSLVALNYGYTFGSGTRLTVV.

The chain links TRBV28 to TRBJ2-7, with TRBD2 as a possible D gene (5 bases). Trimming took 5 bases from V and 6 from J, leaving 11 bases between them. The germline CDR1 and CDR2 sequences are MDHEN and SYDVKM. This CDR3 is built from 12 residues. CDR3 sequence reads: CASSGSLVEQYF. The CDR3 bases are TGTGCCAGCAGTGGGAGTTTGGTCGAGCAGTACTTC.

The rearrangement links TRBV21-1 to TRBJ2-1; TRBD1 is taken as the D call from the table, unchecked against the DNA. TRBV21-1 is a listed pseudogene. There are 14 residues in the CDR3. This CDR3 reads CASSKDAQGHEQFF. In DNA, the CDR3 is TGTGCCAGCAGCAAGGACGCGCAGGGGCATGAGCAGTTCTTC.

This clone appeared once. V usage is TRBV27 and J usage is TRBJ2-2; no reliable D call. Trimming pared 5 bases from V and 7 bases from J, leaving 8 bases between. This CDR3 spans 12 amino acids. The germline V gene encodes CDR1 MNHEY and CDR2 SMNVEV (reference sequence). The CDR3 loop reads CASSIIGGELFF. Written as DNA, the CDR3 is TGTGCCAGCAGTATCATCGGCGGGGAGCTGTTTTTT.

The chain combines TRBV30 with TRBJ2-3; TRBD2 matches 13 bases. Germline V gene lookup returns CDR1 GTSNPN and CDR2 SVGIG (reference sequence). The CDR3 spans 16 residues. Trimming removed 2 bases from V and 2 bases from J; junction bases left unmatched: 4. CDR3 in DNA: TGTGCCTGGAGTCGACTAGCGGGAGGTATCACAGATACGCAGTATTTT. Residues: CAWSRLAGGITDTQYF.

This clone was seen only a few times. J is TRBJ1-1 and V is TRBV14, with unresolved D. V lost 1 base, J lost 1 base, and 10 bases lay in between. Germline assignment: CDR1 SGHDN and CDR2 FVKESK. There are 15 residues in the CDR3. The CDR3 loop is CASSQVRGKNTEAFF. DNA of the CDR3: TGTGCCAGCAGCCAAGTCAGAGGAAAGAACACTGAAGCTTTCTTT.

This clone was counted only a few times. The CDR3 DNA sequence: TGTGCCAGCAGCTCCATCGGCCGCGAGCAGTACTTC. As protein: CASSSIGREQYF. The gene calls are TRBV13 and TRBJ2-7; D remains ambiguous. Germline CDR1 PRHDT, CDR2 FYEKMQ (reference sequence). V dropped 4 bases and J dropped 6 bases, with 10 bases sitting between them. The CDR3 has 12 residues. Full variable domain (rest looked up from reference TRBV13 and TRBJ2-7): AAGVIQSPRHLIKEKRETATLKCYPIPRHDTVYWYQQGPGQDPQFLISFYEKMQSDKGSIPDRFSAQQFSDYHSELNMSSLELGDSALYFCASSSIGREQYFGPGTRLTVT.

CDR3 nucleotides: TGCGCCAGCAGCCAGAGAACAAACAGGGGCGCGGCTAATGAAAAACTGTTTTTT. Translating gives CASSQRTNRGAANEKLFF. The chain couples TRBV5-1 to TRBJ1-4; 7 bases agree with TRBD1. Germline V gene lookup returns CDR1 SGHRS and CDR2 YFSETQ. The CDR3 is 18 amino acids. V gave up 4 bases and J gave up 3 bases; unmatched junction bases: 15.

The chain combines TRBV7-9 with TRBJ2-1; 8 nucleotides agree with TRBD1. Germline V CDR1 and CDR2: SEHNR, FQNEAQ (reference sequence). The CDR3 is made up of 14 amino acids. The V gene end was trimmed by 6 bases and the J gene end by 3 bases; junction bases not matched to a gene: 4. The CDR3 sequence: CASRPGTGYNEQFF. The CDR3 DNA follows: TGTGCCAGCAGGCCCGGGACAGGCTACAATGAGCAGTTCTTC.

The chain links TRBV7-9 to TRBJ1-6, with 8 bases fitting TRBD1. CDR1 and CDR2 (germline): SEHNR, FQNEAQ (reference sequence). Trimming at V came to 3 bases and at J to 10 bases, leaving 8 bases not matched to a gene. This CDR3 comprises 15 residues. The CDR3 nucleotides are TGTGCCAGCAGCTTCCTGACAGGGGAAGGCTCACCCCTCCACTTT. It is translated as CASSFLTGEGSPLHF.

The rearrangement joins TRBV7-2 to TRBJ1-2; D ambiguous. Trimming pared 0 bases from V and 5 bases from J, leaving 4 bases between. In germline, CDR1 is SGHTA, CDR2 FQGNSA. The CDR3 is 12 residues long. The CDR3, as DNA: TGTGCCAGCAGCTTAGCCCGGTATGGCTACACCTTC. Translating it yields CASSLARYGYTF. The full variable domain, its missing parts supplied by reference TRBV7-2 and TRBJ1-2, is GAGVSQSPSNKVTEKGKDVELRCDPISGHTALYWYRQSLGQGLEFLIYFQGNSAPDKSGLPSDRFSAERTGGSVSTLTIQRTQQEDSAVYLCASSLARYGYTFGSGTRLTVV.